This paragraph covers one TCR beta chain sequence. This clone has only a few counts. The antigen this receptor binds is unknown. Base qualities were left out, and no much larger clone turns up one base away. The sample comes from a study of cytomegalovirus exposure and HLA in healthy donors (dated by TCRdb to 2015 to 2018). Regarding the study in general: According to an earlier analysis of 450 to 650 of the donors, 200 million or so T cells yielded 100 million or so unique TCR beta sequences and roughly 280 Gb of sequence data. The aim of the study was to test whether cataloging public T cell receptors could identify signatures of past pathogen exposure. The T cell repertoires of some 700 subjects were profiled by immunosequencing and related to cytomegalovirus serostatus. HLA typing covered class I and class II loci at four-digit resolution. In the later analysis, no new phenotypic data were used to find candidate immune exposures; instead, reliance was placed on TCR beta sequences and their occurrence across donors. To study patterns of TCR occurrence, a later analysis re-analyzed previously published TCR beta repertoires from hundreds of donors and added high-resolution HLA genotyping. The genetic ancestry cluster associated with self-reported Caucasian donors included approximately 85% of the 350 to 500 genotyped donors. Across around 400 genotyped donors of the cohort, an average of roughly 230,000 unique TCR beta nucleotide sequences per donor were sequenced, and roughly 17% of those sequences were non-productive. In an earlier analysis of roughly 540 of the donors, high-throughput TCR beta sequencing was used to judge whether each TCR beta V gene segment behaved as functional or pseudogenic. About 5 DR-DQ haplotypes were handled as single units for association and clustering, since linkage in the cohort was strong. Every repertoire in the discovery cohort had been generated on one and the same sequencing platform. The number of donors typed differed by locus, with roughly 629-640 for A, B, C, DRB1 and DQB1, over 500 for DQA1, 600 to 610 for DPA1, and around 430 for DPB1. Donor age, sex, ethnicity and CMV serostatus were compiled alongside the repertoire data. A later genetic analysis took genome-wide SNP genotypes for about 55% of the 666 donors and used that subset as a discovery cohort. An early release covering around 630 HLA-typed donors comprised approximately 300 gigabases of sequencing data and tens of millions of unique TCR sequences. To predict cytomegalovirus infection status, the study brought together high-throughput TCR immunosequencing, statistical association of individual TCRs with disease status, and machine learning. In addition to the first cohort of 666 subjects, a separate validation cohort of approximately 130 different subjects was used. The paper's findings and limits, for the study overall: A later analysis found that HLA-associated TCR beta chains were more clonally expanded and had lower generation probabilities than equally common non-associated chains. In a later analysis, around 17,000 TCR beta sequences were associated with specific HLA alleles at a false discovery rate of 0.05. In a later genetic analysis, fewer N-insertions in productive TCRs were reported among donors in an Asian-associated ancestry cluster than the roughly 640-donor mean. Roughly uniform sequencing depth across donors was assumed in presence/absence analyses, although this assumption may not hold. Three of the identified cytomegalovirus-associated TCR beta chains were confirmed in vitro to be specific for cytomegalovirus antigens. The earlier analysis of 450 to 700 of the donors excluded fewer than 20 rarely observed V segments, including chromosome 9 orphons, because counts were too low. Correlated functional status among segregating V segments might reflect linkage disequilibrium, but an unknown experimental factor could not be ruled out. The cohort was sequenced for TCR beta chains only, and without alpha or paired-chain data the features that could be detected were limited. For the cohort, immune exposure information was limited to CMV serostatus. In the study, about 150 TCR beta chains were listed as associated with cytomegalovirus. While some public TCRs were present in many individuals, most TCR sequences turned up only very rarely across donors. HLA typing was unavailable for some donors at each locus, so association tests used only the typed subset. A further reported finding was that TCR beta sequences accurately predicted the HLA-A and HLA-B alleles for most subjects in the first cohort. Assigning TCR associations to individual alleles was difficult when HLA alleles, especially DR and DQ, strongly co-occurred. In a later analysis, most CMV-associated TCR beta chains were found to appear HLA-restricted, with HLA associations seemingly driven largely by CMV exposure. A later genetic analysis associated a missense DCLRE1C variant with V-gene and J-gene trimming of TCR beta chains, and an independent cohort replicated the association. A cluster of highly shared sequence variants was judged likely to be a technical artifact of the sequencing pipeline. It was suggested by the authors that the approach could potentially be generalized to other disease states and immunological phenotypes. The classifier was reported to diagnose cytomegalovirus status with high specificity and sensitivity in both the original and validation cohorts. In a later analysis, TCR association rates were found to vary across HLA loci, with the most associated TCRs seen for DRB1 alleles and the fewest for HLA-C alleles. In a later analysis, several top co-occurrence clusters were reported to appear linked to parvovirus B19, influenza, CMV and Epstein-Barr virus. The 87-base-pair reads could not distinguish some IMGT-functional V segments, including TRBV6-2 and TRBV6-3, so those segments were excluded. An earlier analysis of approximately 530 of the donors showed that most TCR beta V segments appeared in productive rearrangements either about 87% or about 30% of the time, which broadly matched IMGT annotations.

The cohort consisted of some 670 healthy bone marrow donors. All cohort members were sampled while nominally healthy, although unrecorded immune exposures were likely present. The donor tested CMV seropositive, placing the donor among the 310 or so seropositive members of the cohort. Every donor gave a peripheral blood sample, and the peripheral blood mononuclear cells from that sample were used for TCR beta sequencing. The Qiagen DNeasy Blood Extraction Kit was used to extract genomic DNA from the blood cell samples. From the cysteine through the phenylalanine, the CDR3 covers 16 amino acids. The DNA shown is the 48-base CDR3, in frame from base 1. Libraries were built with the immunoSEQ multiplex PCR assay. For the multiplex PCR, a mixture combining 60 forward primers for TCR Vbeta segments and 13 reverse primers for TCR Jbeta segments was used. Amplification of the CDR3 region of rearranged TCR beta genes was performed with a multiplex PCR assay on genomic DNA. On the Illumina HiSeq System, the amplified TCR beta libraries were sequenced as 87-base-pair reads. In the paper's pipeline: Across the 670 or so repertoires, a later analysis counted tens of millions of unique TCR beta chains, 9 million to 14 million of which were shared by at least two donors. Raw reads were error-corrected and collapsed into unique sequences with a nearest-neighbor algorithm that merged closely related sequences to remove PCR and sequencing errors. CDR3 sequences were aligned to IMGT reference sequences to assign V, D and J gene segments. For a sequence to be retained, a match of at least six nucleotides was required to both a V gene segment and a J gene segment. Rearrangements were called productive when the CDR3 lacked stop codons and stayed in frame with V and J; all others were non-productive. Following IMGT convention, CDR3 was defined as the stretch from the second conserved V-encoded cysteine to the conserved J-encoded phenylalanine. The earlier analysis of 550 to 650 of the donors excluded any sequence lacking an unambiguous match to a single V gene segment. An earlier analysis of a few hundred of the donors called V segments functional above 56.7% productive rearrangements and segregating when the between-donor standard deviation exceeded 5%. A statistical classification framework was built for diagnosing cytomegalovirus status from the catalog of TCR beta chain sequences. In a later analysis, TCR nucleotide sequences were compared against IMGT/GENE-DB human TR gene sequences so that V and J genes could be assigned. In a later analysis, CDR3 sequences and most-parsimonious VDJ recombination scenarios were assigned using the TCRdist pipeline. In a later analysis, each TCR beta chain was defined by its CDR3 amino acid sequence together with its V-gene family, and reads lacking a unique V-gene family were excluded. A later analysis removed roughly 590 highly shared, low-generation-probability nucleotide sequences to deal with suspected cross-contamination and a sequencing artifact. In a later analysis, a clonal expansion index was calculated for each public chain from normalized within-repertoire ranks of inferred template counts. A later analysis computed generation probabilities with a VDJ recombination model fitted to out-of-frame rearrangements, and checked the results against IGoR. In a later analysis, TCR-TCR, TCR-HLA and TCR-CMV co-occurrence was scored with hypergeometric tests, and a repertoire-size bias correction was applied to TCR pairs. In a later analysis, false discovery rates were estimated by permuting HLA or CMV assignments 20 times. In a later analysis, co-occurring TCRs were grouped with DBSCAN, and TCRdist sequence similarity was added when clustering was performed within HLA-allele-positive subsets. Repertoires with fewer than 30,000 or more than 120,000 public chains were left out of co-occurrence clustering, as were a handful of repertoires with anomalous nucleotide sharing. TCRdb took over this immuneACCESS table, retaining in-frame rearrangements with V and J assigned. Such tables are incomplete; in checked studies, under half of the missing clones stem from an unresolved V gene, and the remainder is unexplained. The DNA was the basis for D and trimming; V, J and clone size are from that table. The sample includes around 100,000 clones, with roughly 80% observed a single time. Of the sample, about a fifth is held by the ten largest clones.

The clonotype originates from a man younger than 45 in good health and CMV-seropositive. This sequence uses TRBV12-2 and TRBJ2-7; the D call TRBD1 from the table was never checked on the DNA. TRBV12-2 is marked as a pseudogene. Sample: PBMCs. This receptor carries the CDR3 CASRTRDRDPAGEQYF. The DNA sequence is given as TGTGCAAGTCGCACCCGGGACAGGGACCCGGCTGGCGAGCAGTACTTC.